The following is a TCR beta chain sequence with its context. Its antigen is undetermined. Clones were read by immunoSEQ multiplex PCR, and TCRdb kept only the in-frame ones, dropping some. The table lists some 350,000 clones, approximately 87% of them singletons. The germline V gene encodes CDR1 MGHDK and CDR2 SYGVNS. The ends lost 7 bases at V and 4 bases at J; junction bases unmatched: 9. The CDR3 runs 14 residues. Described treatment: 15 to 20 received Ad26.COV2.S at low or high dose, single or two shots; about 5 received placebo; per-sample allocation not given. Vaccine and placebo recipients were sampled on day 63 after the first injection. Donation was by an adult aged 18-55 years who was in Boston. These data originate in a study of Ad26.COV2.S vaccination and SARS-CoV-2 variants. Study-level information: Each vaccinee took Ad26.COV2.S intramuscularly, once or twice 56 days apart.

Findings and limits, study-wide: Substantial breadth was reportedly displayed by spike-specific CD8+ and CD4+ T cell responses after vaccination.

This chain connects TRBV25-1 to TRBJ1-2; 7 bases agree with TRBD1. Here the sequenced sample was peripheral blood, taken in a trial of Ad26.COV2.S vaccine versus placebo. The sequence came from a person between 18 and 59 years old who received the Ad26.COV2.S COVID-19 vaccine or a placebo. This CDR3 reads CASNSGGGGYGYTF. For the CDR3, the DNA is TGTGCCAGCAATTCGGGAGGGGGCGGCTATGGCTACACCTTC.